This T cell receptor beta chain is drawn from a study of blood T cells in healthy people across ages. General study points: Comparison with aged donors showed that long-lived donors had more naive CD4+ cells and higher diversity.

The V and J ends lost 3 bases and 4 bases respectively, with 8 bases between them. Germline values: CDR1 SEHNR, CDR2 FQNEAQ (reference sequence). The CDR3 runs to 13 residues. Total RNA was extracted at no less than 6 micrograms per sample. Through a sample-barcoded 5' primer and a J-beta primer mix, a second PCR was run for about 6 to 11 cycles. TCRdb reprocessed the 5' RACE reads with MiXCR, giving one entry per CDR3 protein. The sample has more than 900,000 distinct CDR3 sequences, around 27% seen once. Worth noting for this clonotype: What it binds is unknown.

Another study also made use of these data, one on T cells of mothers and their children. That study reports: cDNA was made from all extracted RNA, 1.5 ug per 15 ul.

Sequenced material: blood. The TCR sequence derives from a girl aged 2-10 years in good health. The chain carries TRBV7-9 and TRBJ2-3, with D hard to call. The CDR3 nucleotides read TGTGCCAGCAGCTTGAGAGCGTCAGATACGCAGTATTTT. Its protein product is CASSLRASDTQYF.